The rows below give T cell receptor beta chains drawn from one sample of a study of patients and donors after allogeneic stem cell transplantation. In TCRdb, the RT-PCR reads were re-called with MiXCR into one record per CDR3 protein. The sample shows 920,000 or so distinct CDR3 sequences, 15% to 20% of them seen only once. The sample taken for sequencing was blood, either unsorted or a sorted T cell fraction (not recorded which). The receptors here all came from a human donor who was either an allogeneic HSCT recipient or a stem cell or donor lymphocyte infusion donor (not recorded which). It is not recorded whose cells these are; they may come from a transplant donor. The CDR3 runs from the conserved cysteine through the conserved F or W. D genes are given only for firm matches. Clone size is not always given. Where it is, it says once, few, many or a class for expanded clones.

TRBV12-3/TRBV12-4,TRBJ2-4,TRBD2,NA,CASTSRGGAKNIQYF,TGTGCCAGCACTAGCCGGGGGGGAGCCAAAAACATTCAGTACTTC
TRBV7-2,TRBJ2-7,NA,NA,CASSLIWGYEQYF,TGTGCCAGCAGCTTAATCTGGGGTTACGAGCAGTACTTC
TRBV12-3/TRBV12-4,TRBJ1-1,TRBD1,NA,CASTILTGLSEAFF,TGTGCCAGCACTATCCTGACAGGGCTATCTGAAGCTTTCTTT
TRBV7-2,TRBJ2-5,TRBD1,NA,CASSPFRDRKETQYF,TGTGCCAGCAGCCCCTTCCGGGACAGGAAAGAGACCCAGTACTTC
TRBV12-3/TRBV12-4,TRBJ2-7,NA,NA,CASSLRTGTEQYF,TGTGCCAGCAGTCTACGGACCGGAACCGAGCAGTACTTC
TRBV12-3/TRBV12-4,TRBJ1-2,NA,many,CASTGTTRIDTF,TGTGCCTCAACGGGGACAACGAGAATTGACACCTTC
TRBV2,TRBJ2-7,NA,few,CASTGEGYEQYF,TGTGCCAGCACAGGGGAGGGGTACGAGCAGTACTTC
TRBV5-4,TRBJ1-2,NA,few,CASSSYPGGYTF,TGTGCCAGCAGCTCATATCCAGGTGGCTACACCTTC
TRBV7-2,TRBJ1-4,NA,NA,CAIARGANEKLFF,TGTGCCATCGCAAGGGGGGCTAATGAAAAACTGTTTTTT
TRBV5-6,TRBJ1-2,NA,few,CASRPTGVGYTF,TGTGCCAGCAGACCCACCGGAGTGGGCTACACCTTC
TRBV12-3/TRBV12-4,TRBJ2-1,TRBD2,NA,CATGTSGGAFHNEQFF,TGTGCCACTGGGACTAGCGGGGGGGCCTTCCACAATGAGCAGTTCTTC
TRBV7-2,TRBJ1-1,NA,few,CASSLDRYQAFF,TGTGCCAGCAGCTTGGACAGATACCAAGCTTTCTTT
TRBV6-5,TRBJ1-5,NA,NA,CASSYSSGQPQHF,TGTGCCAGCAGTTACTCGAGCGGTCAGCCCCAGCATTTT
TRBV3-1,TRBJ2-1,TRBD2,NA,CASSQRAGNNEQFF,TGTGCCAGCAGCCAGAGAGCGGGGAACAATGAGCAGTTCTTC
TRBV20-1,TRBJ2-3,NA,few,CSARVGADTQYF,TGCAGTGCTAGAGTTGGGGCAGATACGCAGTATTTT
TRBV12-3/TRBV12-4,TRBJ2-7,TRBD2,NA,CASSSKWLAGNEQYF,TGTGCCAGCTCCTCAAAGTGGCTAGCGGGAAACGAGCAGTACTTC
TRBV5-1,TRBJ2-6,TRBD2,NA,CASSLERREAGWANVLTF,TGCGCCAGCAGCTTGGAAAGGCGGGAGGCCGGCTGGGCCAACGTCCTGACTTTC
TRBV7-8,TRBJ1-4,NA,few,CASSLGTIWDEKLFF,TGTGCCAGCAGCTTAGGGACAATTTGGGATGAAAAACTGTTTTTT
TRBV7-6,TRBJ2-3,NA,NA,CASSLGEPDTQYF,TGTGCCAGCAGCTTAGGTGAACCAGATACGCAGTATTTT
TRBV27,TRBJ1-1,NA,few,CASRKGDTEAFF,TGTGCCAGCCGCAAGGGGGACACTGAAGCTTTCTTT
TRBV20-1,TRBJ1-2,NA,few,CSAPRGGNYGYTF,TGCAGTGCTCCCCGGGGTGGGAACTATGGCTACACCTTC
TRBV27,TRBJ2-5,TRBD1,few,CASSPTLQGSGETQYF,TGTGCCAGCAGTCCCACCTTACAGGGGTCGGGGGAGACCCAGTACTTC
TRBV9,TRBJ2-1,TRBD2,NA,CASSPRLAGVGYNEQFF,TGTGCCAGCAGCCCTAGACTAGCGGGAGTTGGCTACAATGAGCAGTTCTTC
TRBV6-2/TRBV6-3,TRBJ2-1,NA,few,CASSTSPTGTFF,TGTGCCAGCAGCACATCTCCAACGGGGACGTTCTTC